This TCR beta chain was observed in a study of CD8 T cells in Susac syndrome. Trimming removed 4 bases from V and 4 bases from J; junction bases left unmatched: 11. The CDR3 extends over 16 amino acids. Looked up from germline, CDR1 is LGHNA and CDR2 is YSLEER. With random hexamers, reverse transcription was performed on about 0.5 to 1 ug of RNA. TCR beta CDR3 was amplified by immunoSEQ covering 54 Vbeta and 13 Jbeta. From the immunoSEQ multiplex PCR reads, TCRdb called clonotypes with MiXCR, one entry per CDR3 protein. The sample gives over 70,000 distinct CDR3 sequences, around 96% of which show up once; roughly 0.68% is in the top ten. The study sequenced TCR beta in blood CD8+ and CD4+ T cells.

Sequencing was done on a sample of CD8+ T cells from PBMCs. This clonotype originated in a human donor with Susac syndrome. This chain uses TRBV4-3 with TRBJ2-7, with 9 nucleotides matching TRBD2. DNA for the CDR3: TGCGCCAGCAGCCCCGGAGCAGCGGGGGGCTCATACGAGCAGTACTTC. Its protein product is CASSPGAAGGSYEQYF.